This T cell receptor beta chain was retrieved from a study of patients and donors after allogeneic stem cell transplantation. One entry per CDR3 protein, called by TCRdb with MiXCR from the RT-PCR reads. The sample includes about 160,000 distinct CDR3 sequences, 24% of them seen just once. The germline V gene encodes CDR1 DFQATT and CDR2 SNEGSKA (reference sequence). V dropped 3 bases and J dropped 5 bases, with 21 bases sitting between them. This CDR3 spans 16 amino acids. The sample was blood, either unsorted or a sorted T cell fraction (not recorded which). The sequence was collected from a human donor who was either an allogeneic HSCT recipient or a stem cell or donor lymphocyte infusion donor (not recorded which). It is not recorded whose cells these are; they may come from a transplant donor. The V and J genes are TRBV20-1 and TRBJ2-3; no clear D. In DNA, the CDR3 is TGCAGTGCTAGGGTCCAGACTGGCCCCCGAGGAGATACGCAGTATTTT. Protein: CSARVQTGPRGDTQYF.